Here is one T cell receptor beta chain with its context. What it binds is not known. This record belongs to a study of cytomegalovirus exposure and HLA in healthy donors. Study results and caveats: A later analysis found TCR association rates differed by HLA locus, highest for DRB1 and lowest for HLA-C. Analyzed later, most CMV-associated TCR beta chains appeared HLA-restricted.

PCR was performed using 60 Vbeta and 13 Jbeta primers. Sequenced by immunoSEQ multiplex PCR; TCRdb stores in-frame clones only, minus some. The table has about 99,000 clones, about 78% seen once. The CDR3 is 12 residues long. With 0 bases removed from V and 8 bases from J, the gap between germline ends came to 7 bases. Germline CDR1 reads SGHRS; CDR2 reads YFSETQ. The chain employs TRBV5-1 and TRBJ2-3, with TRBD2 as a possible D gene (5 bases). This clonotype was sampled from a man aged 40-55 years in good health and CMV-seronegative. Sequenced sample: PBMCs. CDR3 protein: CASSLEGATQYF. In nucleotides, the CDR3 is TGCGCCAGCAGCTTGGAGGGAGCTACGCAGTATTTT.